A selection of T cell receptor beta chains follows, all from one sample in a study of CD8+CD57+ T cells in acquired aplastic anemia. One entry per CDR3 protein, called by TCRdb with MiXCR from the reads. The sample gives 170,000 or so distinct CDR3 sequences, 63% of which show up once; about 44% is in the top ten. The sample comprised sorted CD4+, CD8+, or CD8+CD57+ T cells (not recorded which) from PBMCs. The receptors were sampled from a human donor with aplastic anemia. Both conserved end residues are part of each CDR3. The D gene is left open where the match is weak. The listing skips clone size in some rows; elsewhere it reads once, few, many or a size class.

>TRBV29-1|-|-|TRBJ1-1
CSVTTLGAKGTEAFF
TGCAGCGTGACGACGTTGGGGGCAAAAGGCACTGAAGCTTTCTTT
>TRBV2|-|-|TRBJ2-1
CASSGSGSDGEQFF
TGTGCCAGCAGTGGGTCAGGGTCCGACGGGGAGCAGTTCTTC
>TRBV10-3|-|once|TRBJ2-1
CAISPTGLDNEQFF
TGTGCCATCAGCCCGACAGGTCTGGACAATGAGCAGTTCTTC
>TRBV2|-|many|TRBJ1-3
CASSDRGGSGNTIYF
TGTGCCAGCAGTGATCGGGGGGGGTCTGGAAACACCATATATTTT
>TRBV7-6|-|many|TRBJ2-7
CASSLGPSSYEQYF
TGTGCCAGCAGCCTGGGACCGAGCTCCTACGAGCAGTACTTC
>TRBV11-3|-|few|TRBJ1-6
CASSLDGNSPLHF
TGTGCCAGCAGCTTAGATGGGAATTCACCCCTCCACTTT
>TRBV7-9|-|-|TRBJ2-3
CATSRYADTQYF
TGTGCCACTTCCAGGTACGCAGATACGCAGTATTTT
>TRBV20-1|-|-|TRBJ1-3
CSARDRDSTYSGNTIYF
TGCAGTGCTAGAGATCGAGACAGCACTTACTCTGGAAACACCATATATTTT
>TRBV2|-|-|TRBJ1-5
CASRGETGQPQHF
TGTGCCAGCAGGGGGGAAACAGGTCAGCCCCAGCATTTT
>TRBV25-1|TRBD1|few|TRBJ2-4
CASSGHTGGGKNIQYF
TGTGCCAGCAGTGGGCACACAGGGGGAGGCAAAAACATTCAGTACTTC
>TRBV5-6|TRBD1|-|TRBJ1-6
CASSPLDRENSPLHF
TGTGCCAGCAGCCCCCTAGACAGGGAAAATTCACCCCTCCACTTT
>TRBV15|TRBD1|-|TRBJ2-7
CATSRAGDSSYEQYF
TGTGCCACCAGCAGAGCAGGGGACAGCTCCTACGAGCAGTACTTC
>TRBV5-1|-|-|TRBJ2-2
CASSDAGSGGELFF
TGCGCCAGCAGTGATGCCGGGTCTGGCGGGGAGCTGTTTTTT
>TRBV10-3|TRBD1|-|TRBJ2-1
CAISGTAYNEQFF
TGTGCCATCAGCGGGACAGCCTACAATGAGCAGTTCTTC